These T cell receptor beta chains were read from a single sample in a study of vaccination effects on CD4 cells after COVID-19. Libraries were prepared by immunoSEQ multiplex PCR; TCRdb keeps only in-frame clonotypes and omits some of them. The sample lists 78,000 or so clones, around 81% occurring once. These receptors have no known antigen. Specimen: CD4+ T cells from PBMCs cultured with SARS-CoV-2 spike peptides, collected before COVID-19 vaccination. All receptors come from a human donor who received a COVID-19 vaccine. Both conserved end residues are part of each CDR3. Each record gives: clone size, J gene, V gene, D gene, CDR3 protein, CDR3 DNA. The D gene is left open where the match is weak. The size field is filled for only some rows; it gives once, few, many or a size class.

>NA|TRBJ1-5|TRBV27|NA
CASSLSSGLSNQPQHF
TGTGCCAGCAGTTTATCTTCGGGGTTGAGCAATCAGCCCCAGCATTTT
>NA|TRBJ2-1|TRBV2|TRBD2
CASSPRWAGDNEQFF
TGTGCCAGCAGTCCCCGGTGGGCGGGGGACAATGAGCAGTTCTTC
>NA|TRBJ2-1|TRBV11-2|NA
CASSLGSSPYNEQFF
TGTGCCAGCAGCTTAGGCAGCTCCCCCTACAATGAGCAGTTCTTC
>few|TRBJ1-2|TRBV6-2/TRBV6-3|NA
CASSYLGNYGYTF
TGTGCCAGCAGTTACCTGGGGAACTATGGCTACACCTTC
>NA|TRBJ2-3|TRBV24-1|NA
CATSWFGTDTQYF
TGTGCCACCAGTTGGTTTGGCACAGATACGCAGTATTTT
>once|TRBJ1-1|TRBV7-3|NA
CASSSTPTKEAFF
TGTGCCAGCAGCTCAACACCCACCAAGGAAGCTTTCTTT
>NA|TRBJ1-1|TRBV19|NA
CASRDLNTEAFF
TGTGCCAGTAGAGACTTGAACACTGAAGCTTTCTTT
>NA|TRBJ1-4|TRBV11-2|NA
CASSYRGGRDNREKLFF
TGTGCCAGCAGCTATAGGGGGGGCCGGGACAACAGGGAAAAACTGTTTTTT
>NA|TRBJ1-5|TRBV2|NA
CASSGVGRTNQPQHF
TGTGCCAGCAGTGGGGTTGGGAGGACCAATCAGCCCCAGCATTTT
>NA|TRBJ1-2|TRBV6-6|TRBD1
CASSRGTGTSNYGYTF
TGTGCCAGCAGTAGGGGGACAGGGACTTCTAACTATGGCTACACCTTC
>NA|TRBJ2-3|TRBV5-8|TRBD1
CASPRTWQGASKATDTQYF
TGTGCCAGCCCAAGGACTTGGCAGGGGGCTTCAAAGGCGACAGATACGCAGTATTTT
>once|TRBJ1-1|TRBV12-5|TRBD1
CASGLANRGENTEAFF
TGTGCTAGTGGTTTGGCGAACAGGGGGGAGAACACTGAAGCTTTCTTT
>NA|TRBJ2-3|TRBV5-6|NA
CASSLGGSDTQYF
TGTGCCAGCAGCTTGGGGGGATCGGATACGCAGTATTTT
>NA|TRBJ1-6|TRBV6-4|NA
CASSSGTYNSPLHF
TGTGCCAGCAGTAGTGGGACCTATAATTCACCCCTCCACTTT
>NA|TRBJ1-5|TRBV18|NA
CASSLQGLRGNQPQHF
TGTGCCAGCTCACTCCAGGGGTTGCGCGGCAATCAGCCCCAGCATTTT
>NA|TRBJ2-3|TRBV5-1|NA
CASSLSQSTDTQYF
TGCGCCAGCAGCTTGTCCCAAAGCACAGATACGCAGTATTTT
>NA|TRBJ2-3|TRBV18|NA
CASSPPGVRDTQYF
TGTGCCAGCTCACCACCGGGGGTTAGGGATACGCAGTATTTT
>few|TRBJ1-5|TRBV19|NA
CASSPQGSNQPQHF
TGTGCCAGTAGTCCCCAGGGGAGCAATCAGCCCCAGCATTTT
>NA|TRBJ1-3|TRBV6-5|NA
CASSYSRRGNGNTIYF
TGTGCCAGCAGTTACTCGAGAAGGGGAAATGGAAACACCATATATTTT
>once|TRBJ2-4|TRBV2|NA
CASRSGDLAKNIQYF
TGTGCCAGCCGATCAGGGGACCTAGCCAAAAACATTCAGTACTTC
>NA|TRBJ2-2|TRBV7-9|NA
CASSFAGSNTGELFF
TGTGCCAGCAGCTTCGCAGGGTCCAACACCGGGGAGCTGTTTTTT
>NA|TRBJ2-5|TRBV7-9|TRBD2
CASSFRLAGGIQETQYF
TGTGCCAGCAGCTTCCGACTAGCGGGGGGGATACAAGAGACCCAGTACTTC
>NA|TRBJ2-5|TRBV18|TRBD2
CASSPLSGAQETQYF
TGTGCCAGCTCACCACTTAGCGGGGCACAAGAGACCCAGTACTTC
>NA|TRBJ2-3|TRBV27|TRBD1
CASSVKTGVTDTQYF
TGTGCCAGCAGTGTAAAGACAGGGGTAACAGATACGCAGTATTTT
>NA|TRBJ2-2|TRBV7-2|TRBD2
CASSLGLSGGTGELFF
TGTGCCAGCAGCTTAGGTCTTAGCGGGGGCACCGGGGAGCTGTTTTTT
>NA|TRBJ1-4|TRBV6-1|NA
CASSEAGRKINEKLFF
TGTGCCAGCAGTGAAGCAGGGCGGAAAATTAATGAAAAACTGTTTTTT
>NA|TRBJ1-2|TRBV5-4|NA
CASSFSNGVDRGYTF
TGTGCCAGCAGCTTCTCCAATGGGGTCGATCGGGGCTACACCTTC
>NA|TRBJ1-1|TRBV29-1|NA
CSVEGSLMNTEAFF
TGCAGCGTTGAGGGCAGTCTCATGAACACTGAAGCTTTCTTT
>NA|TRBJ2-5|TRBV9|NA
CASSVSLLGPETQYF
TGTGCCAGCAGCGTATCACTTCTTGGGCCTGAGACCCAGTACTTC
>NA|TRBJ2-6|TRBV28|NA
CASSFRQSGANVLTF
TGTGCCAGCAGTTTTCGTCAGTCTGGGGCCAACGTCCTGACTTTC
>NA|TRBJ2-2|TRBV25-1|NA
CASTRNTGELFF
TGTGCCAGTACACGAAACACCGGGGAGCTGTTTTTT
>NA|TRBJ2-3|TRBV4-1|TRBD2
CASSPDSGGAGDTQYF
TGCGCCAGCAGTCCCGATAGCGGGGGGGCCGGAGATACGCAGTATTTT